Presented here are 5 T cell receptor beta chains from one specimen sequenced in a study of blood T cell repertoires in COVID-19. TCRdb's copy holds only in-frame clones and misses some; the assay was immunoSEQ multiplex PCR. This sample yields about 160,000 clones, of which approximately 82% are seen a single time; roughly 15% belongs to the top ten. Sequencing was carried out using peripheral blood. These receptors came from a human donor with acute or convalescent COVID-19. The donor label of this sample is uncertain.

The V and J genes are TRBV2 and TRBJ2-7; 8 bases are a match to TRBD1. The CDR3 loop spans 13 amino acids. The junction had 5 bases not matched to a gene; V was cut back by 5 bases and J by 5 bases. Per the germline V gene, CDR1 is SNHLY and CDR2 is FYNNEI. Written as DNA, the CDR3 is TGTGCCAGCAGTAGACAGGGGACCCACGAGCAGTACTTC. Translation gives CASSRQGTHEQYF.

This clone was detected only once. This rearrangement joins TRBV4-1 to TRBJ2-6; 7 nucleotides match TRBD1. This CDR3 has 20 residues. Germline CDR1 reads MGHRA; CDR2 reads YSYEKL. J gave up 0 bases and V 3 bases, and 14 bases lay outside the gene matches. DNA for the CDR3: TGCGCCAGCAGCCATTCCCTCCGACCGGGACAGAGCTCTGGGGCCAACGTCCTGACTTTC. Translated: CASSHSLRPGQSSGANVLTF.

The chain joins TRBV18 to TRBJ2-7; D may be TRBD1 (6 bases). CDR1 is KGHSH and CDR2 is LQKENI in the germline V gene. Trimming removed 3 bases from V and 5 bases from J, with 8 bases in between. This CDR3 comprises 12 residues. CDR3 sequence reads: CASSPNRDEQYF. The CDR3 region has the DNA TGTGCCAGCTCACCTAACAGGGACGAGCAGTACTTC.

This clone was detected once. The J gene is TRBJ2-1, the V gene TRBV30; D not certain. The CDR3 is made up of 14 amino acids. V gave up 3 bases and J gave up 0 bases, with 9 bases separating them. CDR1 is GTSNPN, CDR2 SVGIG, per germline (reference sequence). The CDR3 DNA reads TGTGCCTGGAGGAGGCAGTTCTCCTACAATGAGCAGTTCTTC. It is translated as CAWRRQFSYNEQFF.

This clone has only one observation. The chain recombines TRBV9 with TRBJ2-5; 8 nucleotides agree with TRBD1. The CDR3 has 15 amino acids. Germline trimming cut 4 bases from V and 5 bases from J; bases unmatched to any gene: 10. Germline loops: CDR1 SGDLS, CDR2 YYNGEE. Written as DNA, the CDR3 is TGTGCCAGCAGCATCGGGTACAGGGGGTTCGAGACCCAGTACTTC. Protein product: CASSIGYRGFETQYF.